This T cell receptor (beta chain) was captured in a study of blood T cell repertoires in COVID-19. V lost 1 base, J lost 1 base, and 8 bases lay in between. This CDR3 has 15 residues. Germline V gene data show CDR1 as LGHDT and CDR2 as YNNKEL (reference sequence). The protocol was immunoSEQ multiplex PCR, while the TCRdb copy is restricted to in-frame clones and leaves out a portion. The data show 400,000 to 500,000 clones, with about 88% seen just once and approximately 1.5% held by the top ten. Participants were aged about 18 to 90 years from 20 to 30 US areas. No more than 2 weeks before study entry, exposed participants had met a case of COVID-19.

This TCR was sampled from a woman between 18 and 30 years old who had been exposed to COVID-19. The chain is built from TRBV3-1 (or the pseudogene TRBV3-2) and TRBJ1-5, with D possibly being TRBD1 (5 bases). The sequencing sample was made of PBMCs or T cells enriched from blood (not recorded which). CDR3 bases: TGTGCCAGCAGCCAAGCCCCAGGGAGCAATCAGCCCCAGCATTTT. It specifies CASSQAPGSNQPQHF.